This record looks at one TCR beta chain sequence and its context. The data were obtained in a study of blood T cell repertoires in COVID-19. Across the study: COVID-19 samples from acute and convalescent phases originated in the United States, Italy and Spain. Nucleic acid was either cDNA or gDNA, and it came from T cells, B-cell-depleted T cells, or PBMCs.

With 5 bases clipped from V and 6 bases from J, the junction kept 17 bases outside the gene matches. CDR3 size: 18 residues. The germline CDR1 and CDR2 sequences are MDHEN and SYDVKM. Here immunoSEQ multiplex PCR was the method, and the copy in TCRdb shows in-frame clones only, minus some. Among around 43,000 clones listed, approximately 85% were seen once. Sequenced input: peripheral blood. The clonotype comes from a woman over 75 with acute or convalescent COVID-19. The V call is TRBV28, the J call TRBJ2-2, with TRBD2 identical over 8 bases. CDR3 loop: CASSPAGFSGRYPGELFF. The CDR3 DNA reads TGTGCCAGCAGTCCCGCCGGGTTCAGCGGGAGATATCCCGGGGAGCTGTTTTTT.